This entry features one TCR beta chain sequence. Clones were sequenced by immunoSEQ multiplex PCR, and TCRdb holds only the in-frame ones, with some missing. The sample includes about 100,000 clones, about 94% of them seen just once. Per germline, CDR1 SSHAT and CDR2 FNYEAQ (reference sequence). The CDR3 has 20 amino acids. V was trimmed by 5 bases and J by 6 bases, leaving 35 bases between them. This record comes from a study of technical replicates of blood from four donors. Sequenced: T cells isolated from PBMCs. The chain has TRBV7-7 and TRBJ2-7, with D possibly matching TRBD2 (6 bases). The receptor comes from a human donor in good health. The CDR3 sequence: CASSVKPNISGELAGGEQYF. The CDR3 DNA reads TGTGCCAGCAGCGTAAAACCAAACATCTCTGGGGAACTAGCTGGAGGCGAGCAGTACTTC.